The TCR beta chain described here comes from a study of CD8+CD57+ T cells in acquired aplastic anemia. The TCR beta profiling, which covered VDJ combination and CDR3 sequence, was carried out using genomic DNA as the template. TCRdb processed the reads anew with MiXCR; each CDR3 protein has one entry. The sample shows about 190,000 distinct CDR3 sequences, around three fifths of them seen only once. The CDR3 is 12 amino acids. The ends were cut back, 6 bases at V and 6 bases at J, with 11 bases in the middle. CDR1 ENHRY and CDR2 SYGVKD come from the germline V gene. The receptor comes from a human donor with severe aplastic anemia or a healthy control (not recorded which). The chain couples TRBV10-3 to TRBJ1-1, with a weak D call TRBD1 (5 bases). Sequencing used sorted CD4+, CD8+, or CD8+CD57+ T cells (not recorded which) from PBMCs. The CDR3 DNA follows: TGTGCCATCAGCGGGAGGGGAGCTGAAGCTTTCTTT. It specifies CAISGRGAEAFF.